The present TCR beta chain was sequenced within a study of regulatory T cells in long-lasting Graves disease. General study points: Between persistent patients, 2,500 to 3,500 public clonotypes were shared, exceeding the approximately 940 shared between new patients.

Worth noting for this clonotype: The antigen is not known.

The time point is: persistent/refractory GD, antithyroid drugs over 5 years with positive TRAb. Making the TCR library involved RNA that had been extracted from PBMCs. Trimming removed 6 bases from V and 8 bases from J, with 13 bases in between. From germline, CDR1 is MNHEY and CDR2 SMNVEV (reference sequence). The CDR3 length is 12 residues. iRepertoire HTBI primers and Arm-PCR of CDR3 regions built TCR beta libraries. MiXCR, run by TCRdb on the multiplex PCR reads, gives a single entry per CDR3 protein. The profile covers a few hundred thousand distinct CDR3 sequences, with around 20% appearing a single time and about 26% taken by the ten largest.

The chain employs TRBV27 and TRBJ1-2, with a tentative D call TRBD1 (6 bases). This TCR came from a female donor with Graves disease. Sequenced material: peripheral blood mononuclear cells (PBMCs), taken when the disease was refractory, from a patient treated with antithyroid drugs. CDR3 sequence: CASRGTKGGYTF. CDR3 DNA: TGTGCCAGCAGGGGGACAAAAGGAGGCTACACCTTC.